The source of this T cell receptor beta chain is a study of early T cells in non-severe SARS-CoV-2 infection (dated by TCRdb to the early 2020s). Context from the whole study: Because TCR sequencing relied on bulk RNA taken from unsorted whole blood, pairing of alpha and beta chains was not possible.

Library preparation employed 5' RACE. The data were produced on a NextSeq 500. Unique molecular identifiers were attached to individual cDNA molecules in the TCR library protocol so that sequencing error and PCR bias could be corrected. TCR alpha and beta chains were both sequenced, and the abundances of alpha and beta sequences in each sample were closely correlated with each other. As for the authors' bioinformatics: Decombinator V4 was used to perform V gene, J gene and CDR3 annotation of TCR sequences. Expanded TCRs were defined as changing significantly between any two time points under a Poisson model with p below 0.0001. TCR abundances were normalised to the total number of TCRs sequenced per sample and expressed as counts per million. MAIT TCRs were defined by TRAV1-2 paired with TRAJ12, TRAJ20 or TRAJ33, and iNKT TCRs by TRAV10 paired with TRAJ18. VDJdb, accessed 1 November 2021, was searched for CMV, EBV and SARS-CoV-2 annotated TCRs, excluding TCRs annotated for multiple antigens. Using fastp at Q25 and MiXCR, TCRdb reprocessed the public reads and kept productive beta chains. Each entry is one CDR3 protein sequence, shown with its most common DNA and genes. In this record, the V and J calls reflect TCRdb's handling and not the investigators' own analysis. Present in this sample are some 16,000 distinct CDR3 sequences, roughly 5% of which were seen just once. The ten largest clonotypes hold over 6.5% of the sample.

Notes on this clonotype: This receptor's antigen is unknown. Qualities for individual bases were not recorded, and no much larger clone is one base off.

CDR1 is given as SGHTA and CDR2 as FQGNSA, both from the germline V gene. The V and J ends are trimmed by 5 bases and 1 base, leaving 14 bases between them. From its cysteine to its phenylalanine, the CDR3 spans 15 amino acids. Of all the DNA, just the CDR3 is kept, 45 bases in frame from base 1. This was a case-control study nested in a cohort of healthcare workers in London, UK, who had nasopharyngeal swab PCR tests and blood samples taken every week. Healthcare workers were recruited between 23 and 31 March 2020, during the week of the UK lockdown, and were followed weekly for up to about 15 weeks. Results the study describes overall, beyond this receptor: Matching against VDJdb was skewed toward anti-spike CD8 responses, likely underestimated virus-specific expansions, and missed private and CD4 specificities.

Recombination joined TRBV7-2 with TRBJ1-1; a tentative D match to TRBD1 spans 6 bases. This clonotype was sampled from an adult who was a healthcare worker with PCR-confirmed SARS-CoV-2 infection or an uninfected control (not recorded which). Material: whole blood. The CDR3 protein sequence reads: CASSPRGASNTEAFF. The sequenced DNA: TGTGCCAGCAGCCCGAGGGGGGCCTCGAACACTGAAGCTTTCTTT.